This T cell receptor beta chain comes out of a study of T cell responses to AZD1222 COVID-19 vaccine (dated by TCRdb to the early 2020s). As for the study more broadly: A total of more than 230 trial participants underwent TCR sequencing, of whom approximately 210 received two doses of AZD1222 and around 25 received two doses of the MenACWY control vaccine. Trial participants were enrolled by age into 18-55, 56-69 and 70-plus year subgroups, with roughly 150, 30 and 60 TCR-sequenced participants respectively.

Trimmed from V: 5 bases; trimmed from J: 5 bases; junction bases lacking a gene match: 12. The CDR3, cysteine through phenylalanine, is 17 amino acids long. Only the CDR3 part of the read is kept: 51 bases, read in frame from the first base. According to the germline V gene (reference sequence), CDR1 reads MNHEY and CDR2 reads SMNVEV. This clone was found once. Its antigen remains unidentified. No per-base quality is available; no much larger clone lies one base away. General findings and caveats noted by the study authors: After two AZD1222 doses, spike-specific TCR breadth and depth were significantly higher than at day 0 and than in MenACWY recipients. Reportedly, almost half of the unique spike-specific TCRs recognized epitopes lying outside the regions that are mutated in the B.1.351 and B.1.1.7 variants. Only five or six AZD1222 recipients were SARS-CoV-2 seropositive at baseline, limiting conclusions about previously exposed vaccinees. The 56-69-year group was small, and its depth increase did not reach significance, likely because of low power. Participants were mostly white British and included more females than males, and it was suggested by the authors that clonal diversity may have been underestimated. Because no day 14 peak-response samples were available, repertoires were characterized only after the peak T cell response. Vaccine-associated CD4 TCRs spanned the whole spike protein, with dominant responses in regions 160-218 and 743-854.

The CDR3 regions of human TCRbeta chains were analyzed by immunosequencing. The authors processed their data as follows. TCRs in the repertoires were matched against a reference library of SARS-CoV-2-specific TCRs that had been generated with the MIRA antigen-specificity platform. Breadth was defined as the fraction of unique TCRs that were SARS-CoV-2-associated. Depth was defined as the fraction of total T cells that were SARS-CoV-2-associated. Using the MIRA data, each spike-specific TCR was mapped to the spike region that the TCR reacts to and placed in a CD4 or CD8 class. Log10-transformed breadth and depth values were compared by one-way ANOVA with Sidak's multiple comparisons tests. TCRdb carries this immuneACCESS record with in-frame sequences only. Its versions omit some clonotypes, under half of them owing to an unresolved V gene in the studies checked, with the rest unexplained. V and J calls and clone size come straight from that table; D and trimming were deduced from the DNA. The sample records about 150,000 clones, around 93% of which are singletons. The ten biggest clones cover 6% to 7% of the sample.

Explained via the paper, the time point label denotes: about 28 days (+/-7) after the second vaccine dose. AZD1222 recipients given second doses at about 4 weeks or at about 12 weeks were pooled, since spike-specific TCR depth and breadth were not found to differ between the two schedules. The vaccinee samples were drawn from two UK trials, COV001 and COV002, one of which was a single-blind randomized controlled phase 2/3 trial testing AZD1222 (ChAdOx1 nCoV-19) in healthy adults. Trial participant PBMC samples were collected at day 0 and day 28 after the second dose for TCRbeta chain sequencing. This receptor was taken from an adult who received the AZD1222 COVID-19 vaccine. The starting material was peripheral blood, obtained 28 days after the second AZD1222 dose. This chain is built from TRBV27 and TRBJ1-5; TRBD1 aligns with 10 central bases. The CDR3 is CASSPKPDRGSYQPQHF. The sequenced DNA is TGTGCCAGCAGTCCGAAGCCGGACAGGGGGTCTTATCAGCCCCAGCATTTT.